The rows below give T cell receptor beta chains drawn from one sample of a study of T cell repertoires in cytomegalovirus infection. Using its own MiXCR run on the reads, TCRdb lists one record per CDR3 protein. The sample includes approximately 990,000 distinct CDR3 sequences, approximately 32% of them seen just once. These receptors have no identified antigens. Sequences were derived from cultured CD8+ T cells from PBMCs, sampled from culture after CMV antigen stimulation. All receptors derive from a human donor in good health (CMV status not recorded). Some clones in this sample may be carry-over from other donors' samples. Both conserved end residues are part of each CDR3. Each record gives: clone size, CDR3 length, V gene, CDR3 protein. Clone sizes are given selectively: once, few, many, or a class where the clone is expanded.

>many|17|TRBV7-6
CASSLYHSRKRGNEQFF
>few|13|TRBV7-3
CASSLNQGQFEHF
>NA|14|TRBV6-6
CASSYGDRYQPQHF
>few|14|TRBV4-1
CASSQGPAGETQYF
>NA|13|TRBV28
CASRDGAVDTQYF
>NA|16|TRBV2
CASSEARDRLHSPLHF
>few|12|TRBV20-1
CSVPGGSTEAFF
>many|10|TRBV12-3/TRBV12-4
CASSNNEQFF
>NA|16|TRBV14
CASSPRTGIGTDTQYF
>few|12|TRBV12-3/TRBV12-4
CASSPSADTQYF
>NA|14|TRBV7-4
CASSRPGRHTEAFF
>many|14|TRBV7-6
CASSFREINAEAFF
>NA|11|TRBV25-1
CASGAGGELFF
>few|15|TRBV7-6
CASEDGGQGLYEQYF
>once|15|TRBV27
CASSISGVGSYEQYF
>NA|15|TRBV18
CASSPPPMSANEQFF
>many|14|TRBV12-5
CASGLGGRLDTQYF